This is a list of T cell receptor beta chains from one sample in a study of control samples from healthy donors and cancer patients. The method was immunoSEQ multiplex PCR; TCRdb's version includes in-frame clones alone and lacks a portion of them. The top ten hold just under 0.6% of the sample, which has 120,000 or so clones, approximately 92% seen once. What was sequenced was PBMCs. The origin of the receptors is a man at least 80 years old with head and neck cancer. The CDR3 runs from the conserved cysteine through the conserved F or W. Each record gives: clone size, J gene, V gene, D gene, CDR3 DNA, CDR3 protein. The D gene is left open where the match is weak. Rows give clone size only sometimes, using once, few, many, or a class for an expanded clone.

clone_size: -; j_call: TRBJ2-1; v_call: TRBV11-2; d_call: -; cdr3_nt: TGTGCCAGCAGCGTTCTAGGCTCCAATGAGCAGTTCTTC; cdr3_aa: CASSVLGSNEQFF
clone_size: -; j_call: TRBJ1-1; v_call: TRBV5-4; d_call: -; cdr3_nt: TGTGCCAGCAGCCGTGGAGGGAACACTGAAGCTTTCTTT; cdr3_aa: CASSRGGNTEAFF
clone_size: -; j_call: TRBJ1-5; v_call: TRBV28; d_call: -; cdr3_nt: TGTGCCAGCAGTTTAGGGCTGGGGGTGAGCAATCAGCCCCAGCATTTT; cdr3_aa: CASSLGLGVSNQPQHF
clone_size: -; j_call: TRBJ1-6; v_call: TRBV6-4; d_call: -; cdr3_nt: TGTGCCAGCAGTGCTTCCTATAATTCACCCCTCCACTTT; cdr3_aa: CASSASYNSPLHF
clone_size: -; j_call: TRBJ1-2; v_call: TRBV4-3; d_call: -; cdr3_nt: TGCGCCAGCAGCCAAGATAGAAGGGTTTACACCTTC; cdr3_aa: CASSQDRRVYTF
clone_size: -; j_call: TRBJ1-5; v_call: TRBV6-6; d_call: -; cdr3_nt: TGTGCCAGCAGTTACTCGTTGTTTCAGCCCCAGCATTTT; cdr3_aa: CASSYSLFQPQHF
clone_size: -; j_call: TRBJ2-2; v_call: TRBV3-1/TRBV3-2; d_call: -; cdr3_nt: TGTGCCAGCACCTCCCCGAATAGACAGCCGAACACCGGGGAGCTGTTTTTT; cdr3_aa: CASTSPNRQPNTGELFF
clone_size: -; j_call: TRBJ2-7; v_call: TRBV5-1; d_call: TRBD1; cdr3_nt: TGCGCCAGCGAAAAGGGACAGGGGGACTACGAGCAGTACTTC; cdr3_aa: CASEKGQGDYEQYF
clone_size: -; j_call: TRBJ1-4; v_call: TRBV7-9; d_call: TRBD1; cdr3_nt: TGTGCCAGCAGCCCAAGCTTTTCAGGGGGTGTAAATGAAAAACTGTTTTTT; cdr3_aa: CASSPSFSGGVNEKLFF
clone_size: few; j_call: TRBJ2-6; v_call: TRBV7-9; d_call: -; cdr3_nt: TGTGCCAGCAGCCCCCCCCCACGTCTTTCTGGGGCCAACGTCCTGACTTTC; cdr3_aa: CASSPPPRLSGANVLTF
clone_size: -; j_call: TRBJ1-1; v_call: TRBV2; d_call: -; cdr3_nt: TGTGCCAGCAGTTCTGACAAGAACACTGAAGCTTTCTTT; cdr3_aa: CASSSDKNTEAFF
clone_size: -; j_call: TRBJ2-7; v_call: TRBV13; d_call: -; cdr3_nt: TGTGCCAGCAGCTTAAAGTCGCGTGGAAGCGCCGGTCACGAGCAGTACTTC; cdr3_aa: CASSLKSRGSAGHEQYF
clone_size: once; j_call: TRBJ2-1; v_call: TRBV11-3; d_call: -; cdr3_nt: TGTGCCAGCAGCATAGGACAGTCATCCTACAATGAGCAGTTCTTC; cdr3_aa: CASSIGQSSYNEQFF
clone_size: -; j_call: TRBJ2-1; v_call: TRBV5-4; d_call: -; cdr3_nt: TGTGCCAGCCGCCCCGGGGGGGACAGCTCCTACAATGAGCAGTTCTTC; cdr3_aa: CASRPGGDSSYNEQFF
clone_size: -; j_call: TRBJ2-1; v_call: TRBV19; d_call: -; cdr3_nt: TGTGCCAGTAGTATAGTCGAGGGATGGGGTCGTGACAATGAGCAGTTCTTC; cdr3_aa: CASSIVEGWGRDNEQFF
clone_size: -; j_call: TRBJ2-3; v_call: TRBV27; d_call: -; cdr3_nt: TGTGCCAGCAGCCCCCGGGACACTCGAGATACGCAGTATTTT; cdr3_aa: CASSPRDTRDTQYF
clone_size: -; j_call: TRBJ2-2; v_call: TRBV6-5; d_call: -; cdr3_nt: TGTGCCAGCAGTTTCTGGAGGGCCGGGGAGCTGTTTTTT; cdr3_aa: CASSFWRAGELFF
clone_size: few; j_call: TRBJ2-7; v_call: TRBV12-5; d_call: -; cdr3_nt: TGTGCTAGTGGTTTTGGGGGCCTCTACGAGCAGTACTTC; cdr3_aa: CASGFGGLYEQYF
clone_size: -; j_call: TRBJ2-1; v_call: TRBV11-1; d_call: -; cdr3_nt: TGTGCCAGCAGCTTAGCGGGGGGGGCTTGGGGTGAGCAGTTCTTC; cdr3_aa: CASSLAGGAWGEQFF
clone_size: -; j_call: TRBJ2-7; v_call: TRBV18; d_call: TRBD2; cdr3_nt: TGTGCCAGCTCACGGGGTATTAGCGGGGAGAGCTACGAGCAGTACTTC; cdr3_aa: CASSRGISGESYEQYF
clone_size: -; j_call: TRBJ2-2; v_call: TRBV5-1; d_call: TRBD1; cdr3_nt: TGCGCCAGCAGCTTGGCGACGACAGGGGCCGGGGAGCTGTTTTTT; cdr3_aa: CASSLATTGAGELFF
clone_size: -; j_call: TRBJ2-7; v_call: TRBV6-1; d_call: TRBD2; cdr3_nt: TGTGCCAGCAGTGAGATTCAGGCTAGCGGGAACGAGCAGTACTTC; cdr3_aa: CASSEIQASGNEQYF
clone_size: -; j_call: TRBJ1-2; v_call: TRBV6-5; d_call: -; cdr3_nt: TGTGCCAGCACCCCAGGGAGGGCTAACTATGGCTACACCTTC; cdr3_aa: CASTPGRANYGYTF
clone_size: -; j_call: TRBJ2-1; v_call: TRBV28; d_call: TRBD1; cdr3_nt: TGTGCCAGCAGTTTATCTGCAGGGGGCCTGAATGAGCAGTTCTTC; cdr3_aa: CASSLSAGGLNEQFF
clone_size: -; j_call: TRBJ2-1; v_call: TRBV7-9; d_call: TRBD2; cdr3_nt: TGTGCCAGCAGCTTACGGCTAGCGGGAAGCTCCTACAATGAGCAGTTCTTC; cdr3_aa: CASSLRLAGSSYNEQFF
clone_size: once; j_call: TRBJ1-6; v_call: TRBV19; d_call: -; cdr3_nt: TGTGCCAGTAGTATACGGACCACAGGTGCCACACCCCTCCACTTT; cdr3_aa: CASSIRTTGATPLHF
clone_size: -; j_call: TRBJ1-2; v_call: TRBV29-1; d_call: TRBD1; cdr3_nt: TGCAGCCTCTTGGGGACAGGGGTTGATGGCTACACCTTC; cdr3_aa: CSLLGTGVDGYTF
clone_size: -; j_call: TRBJ1-5; v_call: TRBV13; d_call: -; cdr3_nt: TGTGCCAGCAGCTTAGGGGCAGACAATCAGCCCCAGCATTTT; cdr3_aa: CASSLGADNQPQHF
clone_size: -; j_call: TRBJ1-1; v_call: TRBV5-1; d_call: -; cdr3_nt: TGCGCCAGCAGCTCCTCGGTCGGGGGCTTGGTAGCTTTCTTT; cdr3_aa: CASSSSVGGLVAFF
clone_size: -; j_call: TRBJ1-4; v_call: TRBV19; d_call: TRBD1; cdr3_nt: TGTGCCAGTAGTACCATCCATTCTCCGGGACAGGGGGATGTGGCAGGACTGTTTTTT; cdr3_aa: CASSTIHSPGQGDVAGLFF
clone_size: -; j_call: TRBJ2-7; v_call: TRBV5-1; d_call: TRBD2; cdr3_nt: TGCGCCAGCAGCTTGTCCGGGACTAGCGTGTCTGAGCAGTACTTC; cdr3_aa: CASSLSGTSVSEQYF
clone_size: -; j_call: TRBJ2-1; v_call: TRBV7-2; d_call: TRBD2; cdr3_nt: TGTGCCAGCAGCTTACCGCTAGCGGGAGGGCTCAATGAGCAGTTCTTC; cdr3_aa: CASSLPLAGGLNEQFF
clone_size: -; j_call: TRBJ2-3; v_call: TRBV2; d_call: TRBD1; cdr3_nt: TGTGCCAGCAGAGCGGACAGGGTTGGTACGCAGTATTTT; cdr3_aa: CASRADRVGTQYF
clone_size: -; j_call: TRBJ2-1; v_call: TRBV3-1/TRBV3-2; d_call: -; cdr3_nt: TGTGCCAGCAGCCCACCCGGGACAAACTACAATGAGCAGTTCTTC; cdr3_aa: CASSPPGTNYNEQFF
clone_size: -; j_call: TRBJ2-7; v_call: TRBV5-1; d_call: -; cdr3_nt: TGCGCCAGCAGCTCTTTGGGGGGCACCTACGAGCAGTACTTC; cdr3_aa: CASSSLGGTYEQYF
clone_size: once; j_call: TRBJ2-5; v_call: TRBV21-1; d_call: -; cdr3_nt: TGTGCCAGCAGCAAAGGGAGACAGGGATTTGATAGTAGGGAGACCCAGTACTTC; cdr3_aa: CASSKGRQGFDSRETQYF
clone_size: -; j_call: TRBJ2-5; v_call: TRBV20-1; d_call: -; cdr3_nt: TGCAGTGCTAGTCCAGAGAAAGAGACCCAGTACTTC; cdr3_aa: CSASPEKETQYF
clone_size: -; j_call: TRBJ2-1; v_call: TRBV5-1; d_call: TRBD2; cdr3_nt: TGCGCCAGCAGCTTGATGACTAGCGGTTACAATGAGCAGTTCTTC; cdr3_aa: CASSLMTSGYNEQFF
clone_size: -; j_call: TRBJ1-4; v_call: TRBV5-1; d_call: -; cdr3_nt: TGCGCCAGCAGCTTTTCGACAGTAACAACTAATGAAAAACTGTTTTTT; cdr3_aa: CASSFSTVTTNEKLFF
clone_size: -; j_call: TRBJ1-2; v_call: TRBV6-5; d_call: -; cdr3_nt: TGTGCCACTACGGACGAAAAGAACTATGGCTACACCTTC; cdr3_aa: CATTDEKNYGYTF